The rows below give T cell receptor beta chains drawn from one sample of a study of yellow fever vaccine responses in identical twins. TCRdb analysed the RT-PCR reads with MiXCR anew, one entry per CDR3 protein. This table has 2,200 or so distinct CDR3 sequences, roughly 80% appearing once. This sample comprised T cells from blood (PBMCs), unsorted or a sorted subset (not recorded which), obtained before or after yellow fever vaccination (not recorded which). Every receptor here comes from a woman between 18 and 29 years old who received the yellow fever vaccine. Both conserved end residues are part of each CDR3. The order of the fields is clone size, J gene, V gene, D gene, CDR3 protein, CDR3 DNA. D genes are given only for firm matches. A clone size is listed for some rows: how often the clone was seen (once, few, many), or a class if it is expanded.

-	TRBJ2-2	TRBV20-1	-	CSANTGITGELFF	TGCAGTGCTAATACAGGGATCACCGGGGAGCTGTTTTTT
-	TRBJ2-3	TRBV29-1	-	CSVEDPRDKHTDTQYF	TGCAGCGTTGAAGATCCGCGGGACAAACACACAGATACGCAGTATTTT
-	TRBJ1-2	TRBV18	-	CASSPPGSLYGYTF	TGTGCCAGCTCACCTCCGGGATCACTCTATGGCTACACCTTC
-	TRBJ2-1	TRBV2	-	CASSQTLWGEQFF	TGTGCCAGCAGTCAGACCTTATGGGGTGAGCAGTTCTTC
few	TRBJ1-5	TRBV15	TRBD1	CATSRSTGGNQPQHF	TGTGCCACCAGCAGAAGTACAGGGGGGAATCAGCCCCAGCATTTT
-	TRBJ1-2	TRBV7-9	TRBD1	CASSRGQGGFVYGYTF	TGTGCCAGCAGCCGGGGACAGGGGGGCTTTGTCTATGGCTACACCTTC
-	TRBJ2-5	TRBV9	-	CASSVGDNQETQYF	TGTGCCAGCAGCGTAGGGGACAACCAAGAGACCCAGTACTTC
-	TRBJ1-2	TRBV12-3/TRBV12-4	TRBD1	CASNAGGYGYTF	TGTGCCAGCAACGCAGGGGGCTATGGCTACACCTTC
-	TRBJ2-3	TRBV11-2	TRBD2	CASSLGTSGGDTQYF	TGTGCCAGCAGCTTAGGGACTAGCGGGGGGGATACGCAGTATTTT
-	TRBJ2-3	TRBV10-2	-	CASTRRPKDGQYF	TGCGCCAGCACCCGGCGACCCAAGGACGGGCAGTATTTT
-	TRBJ1-2	TRBV29-1	-	CSVEDVFLGYTF	TGCAGCGTTGAAGATGTTTTTCTGGGCTACACCTTC
-	TRBJ2-7	TRBV2	TRBD1	CASMPGQEFYEQYF	TGTGCCAGCATGCCGGGACAGGAGTTCTACGAGCAGTACTTC
few	TRBJ1-1	TRBV29-1	TRBD1	CSFGTGEANTEAFF	TGCAGCTTCGGGACAGGGGAGGCGAACACTGAAGCTTTCTTT
-	TRBJ1-5	TRBV2	-	CASCETEYSNQPQHF	TGTGCCAGTTGCGAGACAGAGTATAGCAATCAGCCCCAGCATTTT
-	TRBJ2-1	TRBV2	-	CASSDPRVSYNEQFF	TGTGCCAGCAGTGATCCCAGGGTGTCCTACAATGAGCAGTTCTTC
-	TRBJ2-1	TRBV4-1	TRBD2	CAGSQDKRGGLGEQFF	TGCGCCGGCAGCCAAGATAAGCGGGGGGGCCTGGGTGAGCAGTTCTTC
-	TRBJ1-1	TRBV4-1	-	CASSQGISNTEAFF	TGCGCCAGCAGCCAAGGAATTAGTAACACTGAAGCTTTCTTT
-	TRBJ1-1	TRBV7-9	TRBD1	CASSLSGQAEAFF	TGTGCCAGCAGCTTATCTGGACAGGCTGAAGCTTTCTTT
once	TRBJ2-1	TRBV7-9	-	CASSLPLGLGNEQFF	TGTGCCAGCAGCTTACCCCTCGGCCTGGGAAATGAGCAGTTCTTC
-	TRBJ2-5	TRBV15	-	CATSRDRGETQYF	TGTGCCACCAGCAGAGATCGAGGAGAGACCCAGTACTTC
-	TRBJ2-1	TRBV29-1	TRBD1	CSARDSNYNEQFF	TGCAGCGCAAGGGACAGTAACTACAATGAGCAGTTCTTC
-	TRBJ2-1	TRBV19	-	CASSLAGTYNEQFF	TGTGCCAGTAGTCTGGCAGGGACCTACAATGAGCAGTTCTTC
-	TRBJ2-3	TRBV12-3/TRBV12-4	-	CASSLLRADTQYF	TGTGCCAGCAGTCTGCTCAGGGCTGATACGCAGTATTTT
-	TRBJ1-1	TRBV25-1	-	CASTARLPNTEAFF	TGTGCCAGCACAGCAAGATTGCCAAACACTGAAGCTTTCTTT
-	TRBJ1-4	TRBV4-3	-	CASSQVTQPNEKLFF	TGCGCCAGCAGCCAAGTCACTCAGCCTAATGAAAAACTGTTTTTT
once	TRBJ1-1	TRBV20-1	-	CSASMRDLNTEAFF	TGCAGTGCTAGCATGAGGGATTTGAACACTGAAGCTTTCTTT
-	TRBJ2-1	TRBV7-6	-	CASGDERGGNEQFF	TGTGCCAGCGGAGACGAGAGGGGGGGCAATGAGCAGTTCTTC
-	TRBJ2-5	TRBV7-6	TRBD2	CASSPDSGGSNQETQYF	TGTGCCAGCAGCCCCGATAGCGGGGGGTCAAACCAAGAGACCCAGTACTTC
-	TRBJ2-5	TRBV7-6	-	CASSLAPIQETQYF	TGTGCCAGCAGCTTAGCCCCGATCCAAGAGACCCAGTACTTC
few	TRBJ1-1	TRBV29-1	-	CSVGLLGLAFF	TGCAGCGTGGGGCTCCTTGGTTTAGCTTTCTTT
-	TRBJ2-1	TRBV15	-	CATSRDRGLNEQFF	TGTGCCACCAGCAGAGACCGGGGCCTCAATGAGCAGTTCTTC
-	TRBJ2-2	TRBV11-3	-	CASNGLSGELFF	TGTGCCAGCAACGGACTGTCCGGGGAGCTGTTTTTT
-	TRBJ2-7	TRBV2	TRBD1	CASSDPTTTGGYEQYF	TGTGCCAGCAGTGATCCCACGACGACAGGGGGCTACGAGCAGTACTTC
-	TRBJ2-4	TRBV29-1	TRBD2	CSVGLAGGRIAKNIQYF	TGCAGCGTTGGACTAGCGGGAGGTCGCATAGCCAAAAACATTCAGTACTTC
once	TRBJ2-2	TRBV12-1	-	CASSLGDGNTGELFF	TGTGCCAGCAGCTTAGGTGACGGAAACACCGGGGAGCTGTTTTTT
-	TRBJ1-1	TRBV9	-	CASSVGDVGTEAFF	TGTGCCAGCAGCGTAGGGGACGTCGGCACTGAAGCTTTCTTT
-	TRBJ2-1	TRBV5-1	-	CASSLAGGDQFF	TGCGCCAGCAGCTTGGCAGGGGGGGACCAGTTCTTC
-	TRBJ1-2	TRBV18	-	CASSPPTESFGYTF	TGTGCCAGCTCACCACCGACAGAGTCCTTTGGCTACACCTTC
-	TRBJ2-2	TRBV7-3	TRBD2	CASSLTTSGTGELFF	TGTGCCAGCAGCTTAACGACTAGCGGGACCGGGGAGCTGTTTTTT
once	TRBJ2-1	TRBV11-3	-	CASSLEGTLPYNEQFF	TGTGCCAGCAGCTTAGAGGGGACACTACCCTACAATGAGCAGTTCTTC